The clone carrying this T cell receptor (beta chain) has at least ten counts. Its matching antigen is unknown. The sample comes from a study of early T cells in non-severe SARS-CoV-2 infection. Whole-study context: The chains were unpaired, and the sequenced material was bulk RNA from unsorted whole blood. Study-level findings and limits: Matching with VDJdb favored anti-spike CD8 responses (missing private and CD4 specificities).

Each cDNA molecule carried a unique molecular identifier. One entry per CDR3 protein, called by TCRdb with MiXCR from the 5' RACE reads. The top ten clones hold over 6.5% of a sample with tens of thousands of distinct CDR3 sequences, approximately 5% of them seen once. CDR1 and CDR2 from the germline V gene are SNHLY and FYNNEI. After removal of 5 bases from V and 6 bases from J, the junction contained 5 bases not matched to a gene. The CDR3 covers 15 residues. The TCR originated in an adult who was a healthcare worker with PCR-confirmed SARS-CoV-2 infection or an uninfected control (not recorded which). The sequencing sample was made of whole blood. The chain employs TRBV2 and TRBJ2-1; 12 bases map to TRBD2. CDR3 sequence: CASSLTSGGFNEQFF. CDR3 bases: TGTGCCAGCAGTCTCACTAGCGGGGGGTTCAATGAGCAGTTCTTC.